This TCR beta chain was obtained from a study of cytomegalovirus exposure and HLA in healthy donors. To note about this clone: Its antigen is currently unknown.

The CDR3 totals 16 residues. The V and J ends lost 3 bases and 0 bases, in that order; junction bases with no gene match: 2. CDR1 is SGHVS and CDR2 is FQNEAQ in the germline V gene. Amplification used 60 Vbeta primers and 13 Jbeta primers. Using immunoSEQ multiplex PCR, the repertoire was profiled, and TCRdb retains in-frame clones only, with some absent. Among over 150,000 clones listed, 75% to 90% were seen once. Study-level results: In vitro data verified a few CMV-associated chains as specific for CMV antigens.

Healthy bone marrow donors made up the donors. Donors sampled were nominally healthy, though unrecorded immune exposures were likely. The receptor's source is a woman under 30 in good health and CMV-seronegative. The chain carries TRBV7-8 and TRBJ2-1; 10 nucleotides match TRBD2. The sequenced sample consisted of PBMCs. The CDR3 bases are TGTGCCAGCAGCTTCTCTAGCGGGGGCTCCTACAATGAGCAGTTCTTC. As protein: CASSFSSGGSYNEQFF.